The next 6 T cell receptor beta chains were all read from a single sample in a study of cytomegalovirus exposure and HLA in healthy donors. The PCR used 60 Vbeta and 13 Jbeta primers. Method: immunoSEQ multiplex PCR; TCRdb's copy keeps in-frame clones and lacks some. The sample has roughly 130,000 clones; approximately 84% are singletons. The sample taken for sequencing was PBMCs. The receptors stem from a boy aged 2 to 9 in good health and CMV-seronegative.

The rearrangement links TRBV19 to TRBJ2-7, with D uncertain. CDR3 length equals 12 residues. CDR1 is LNHDA and CDR2 is SQIVND in the germline V gene (reference sequence). V gave up 5 bases and J gave up 0 bases, with 5 bases separating them. The CDR3: CASSDFSYEQYF. The CDR3 nucleotides are TGTGCCAGTAGTGACTTCTCCTACGAGCAGTACTTC.

The chain is built from TRBV27 and TRBJ2-1, with D tentatively TRBD2 (6 bases). With 2 bases removed from V and 4 bases from J, the gap between germline ends came to 12 bases. The CDR3 length is 15 residues. Germline CDR1 is MNHEY and CDR2 is SMNVEV (reference sequence). The chain's CDR3 is CASSLGAGAYNEQFF. In nucleotides, the CDR3 is TGTGCCAGCAGTTTAGGAGCGGGCGCGTACAATGAGCAGTTCTTC.

The rearrangement uses TRBV19 and TRBJ1-1; D perhaps matches TRBD1 (5 bases). V was clipped by 6 bases and J by 5 bases, with 10 bases between them. The CDR3 is made up of 12 amino acids. The germline V gene has CDR1 LNHDA and CDR2 SQIVND (reference sequence). Here the CDR3 reads CASSQGLTEAFF. CDR3 DNA: TGTGCCAGTAGCCAGGGCCTAACTGAAGCTTTCTTT.

The chain links TRBV2 to TRBJ2-1, with TRBD1 as a possible D gene (5 bases). Trimming took 4 bases from V and 0 from J, leaving 16 bases between them. CDR3 length: 17 residues. Germline CDR1 reads SNHLY; CDR2 reads FYNNEI. Here the CDR3 DNA reads TGTGCCAGCAGTGTGGGGCTAGGGCCGAGCTCCTACAATGAGCAGTTCTTC. It is translated as CASSVGLGPSSYNEQFF.

CDR3 loop: CASSLGGPLEAFF. CDR3 bases: TGTGCCAGCAGCTTAGGGGGGCCCCTAGAAGCTTTCTTT. The chain combines TRBV7-9 with TRBJ1-1, with a tentative D call TRBD1 (6 bases). V dropped 1 base and J dropped 8 bases, with 11 bases sitting between them. Looked up from germline, CDR1 is SEHNR and CDR2 is FQNEAQ (reference sequence). The CDR3 extends over 13 amino acids. The full variable domain, completed using reference TRBV7-9 and TRBJ1-1, is DTGVSQNPRHKITKRGQNVTFRCDPISEHNRLYWYRQTLGQGPEFLTYFQNEAQLEKSRLLSDRFSAERPKGSFSTLEIQRTEQGDSAMYLCASSLGGPLEAFFGQGTRLTVV.

The chain has TRBV28 and TRBJ1-4; no clear D gene. Trimming removed 3 bases from V and 5 bases from J, with 13 bases in between. The CDR3 contains 15 residues. CDR1 and CDR2 from the germline V gene are MDHEN and SYDVKM. CDR3 DNA sequence: TGTGCCAGCAGTTTGATCGATAGTTGGAATGAAAAACTGTTTTTT. This gives the protein CASSLIDSWNEKLFF.